One and the same sample provided the 9 T cell receptor beta chains below, sequenced in a study of blood T cell repertoires in COVID-19. TCRdb's table, derived via immunoSEQ multiplex PCR, lists solely in-frame clones and lacks some. The sample has 20,000 to 30,000 clones; 86% are singletons. Material: peripheral blood. The receptors stem from a man in his fifties or sixties with active COVID-19.

CDR3 residues: CASIGTGGYSPLHF. DNA of the CDR3: TGTGCCAGCATCGGGACAGGGGGTTATTCACCCCTCCACTTT. The rearrangement uses TRBV6-5 and TRBJ1-6, with 11 bases aligning to TRBD1. V trimming: 7 bases; J trimming: 8 bases; junction bases outside the gene matches: 4. Looked up from germline, CDR1 is MNHEY and CDR2 is SVGAGI. The CDR3 is made up of 14 amino acids.

The chain joins TRBV9 to TRBJ2-1, with 9 bases that match TRBD2. The germline CDR1 and CDR2 sequences are SGDLS and YYNGEE. The CDR3 has 14 residues. Trimming removed 4 bases from V and 2 bases from J; junction bases left unmatched: 1. Here the CDR3 reads CASSPSGAYNEQFF. The CDR3 DNA reads as TGTGCCAGCAGCCCTAGCGGGGCCTACAATGAGCAGTTCTTC.

The J gene is TRBJ1-5, the V gene TRBV5-1; D is unclear. The CDR3 spans 15 residues. Trimming stripped 4 bases from V and 3 bases from J, with 14 bases between. Germline-derived CDR1 and CDR2 are SGHRS and YFSETQ. The DNA of the CDR3 is TGCGCCAGCAGCCCGATGGTGGGAGCCAATCAGCCCCAGCATTTT. Amino acids: CASSPMVGANQPQHF. Complete variable domain (other parts from reference TRBV5-1 and TRBJ1-5): KAGVTQTPRYLIKTRGQQVTLSCSPISGHRSVSWYQQTPGQGLQFLFEYFSETQRNKGNFPGRFSGRQFSNSRSEMNVSTLELGDSALYLCASSPMVGANQPQHFGDGTRLSIL.

This clone was counted once. The chain's CDR3 is CASSSQLTDTQYF. CDR3 sequence (DNA): TGTGCCAGCAGCTCTCAGTTAACAGATACGCAGTATTTT. The rearrangement uses TRBV5-5 and TRBJ2-3; D is uncertain. The germline V gene has CDR1 SGHKS and CDR2 YYEKEE (reference sequence). CDR3 size: 13 residues. Trimming stripped 3 bases from V and 3 bases from J, with 8 bases between.

The chain employs TRBV4-1 and TRBJ2-7; D may be TRBD1 (6 bases). The germline V gene has CDR1 MGHRA and CDR2 YSYEKL. CDR3 size: 12 residues. Trimming removed 3 bases at V and 7 bases at J, with 10 bases between. For the CDR3, the DNA is TGCGCCAGCAGCCAGACAGGTCTGGAGCAGTACTTC. This encodes CASSQTGLEQYF.

The chain recombines TRBV7-9 with TRBJ2-3; TRBD2 aligns across 7 bases. The CDR3 totals 15 residues. V trimming: 0 bases; J trimming: 5 bases; junction bases outside the gene matches: 5. Germline V gene lookup returns CDR1 SEHNR and CDR2 FQNEAQ (reference sequence). CDR3 sequence: CASSLAGGSGDTQYF. CDR3 DNA sequence: TGTGCCAGCAGCTTAGCGGGAGGGTCAGGAGATACGCAGTATTTT.

The CDR3 reads CASSVGVSGSSEQFF. CDR3 DNA: TGTGCCAGCAGCGTAGGGGTTAGCGGGAGTTCTGAGCAGTTCTTC. The chain combines TRBV9 with TRBJ2-1; 9 bases agree with TRBD2. J was trimmed by 9 bases and V by 0 bases; bases with no gene match: 7. The CDR3 sequence is 15 residues long. Germline V gene data show CDR1 as SGDLS and CDR2 as YYNGEE.

This rearrangement joins TRBV7-2 to TRBJ2-7; 11 bases agree with TRBD1. Germline V gene sequence: CDR1 SGHTA, CDR2 FQGNSA. V lost 8 bases and J lost 4; bases outside the gene matches: 10. This CDR3 has 15 residues. The CDR3 sequence: CASGPGTGGKYEQYF. In DNA, the CDR3 is TGTGCCAGCGGCCCGGGGACAGGGGGAAAGTACGAGCAGTACTTC. The variable domain in full, completed from reference TRBV7-2 and TRBJ2-7, reads GAGVSQSPSNKVTEKGKDVELRCDPISGHTALYWYRQSLGQGLEFLIYFQGNSAPDKSGLPSDRFSAERTGGSVSTLTIQRTQQEDSAVYLCASGPGTGGKYEQYFGPGTRLTVT.

This chain connects TRBV19 to TRBJ1-5; D is perhaps TRBD1 (6 bases). The CDR3 extends over 16 amino acids. Trimming shortened V by 5 bases and J by 2 bases, and 16 bases separated the two germline ends. Germline V lookup: CDR1 LNHDA, CDR2 SQIVND (reference sequence). CDR3 sequence (DNA): TGTGCCAGTAGTGAGAACAGGGCTGGACGCAATCAGCCCCAGCATTTT. Protein product: CASSENRAGRNQPQHF. Together with reference TRBV19 and TRBJ1-5, the CDR3 gives the full variable domain: DGGITQSPKYLFRKEGQNVTLSCEQNLNHDAMYWYRQDPGQGLRLIYYSQIVNDFQKGDIAEGYSVSREKKESFPLTVTSAQKNPTAFYLCASSENRAGRNQPQHFGDGTRLSIL.